This T cell receptor (beta chain) is drawn from a study of cytomegalovirus exposure and HLA in healthy donors. With regard to this clone: Its matching antigen is unknown.

Study-wide results and limits: It was 160 or so TCR beta chains that were listed as cytomegalovirus-associated.

This CDR3 spans 13 amino acids. Between the trimmed V and J ends, which lost 3 bases and 2 bases, there was a span of 8 bases. Germline assignment: CDR1 MDHEN and CDR2 SYDVKM. The donors were in the approximately 130-subject validation cohort; that cohort was separate from the 666-subject first cohort. Produced via immunoSEQ multiplex PCR; TCRdb's table is partial and in-frame only. The table shows around 70,000 clones, with roughly 94% occurring only once. Material for sequencing was PBMCs. V usage is TRBV28 and J usage is TRBJ2-7; D is ambiguous. The clonotype comes from a man younger than 30 in good health and CMV-seropositive. DNA of the CDR3: TGTGCCAGCAGTTTGTTAAGCCCCTACGAGCAGTACTTC. Protein product: CASSLLSPYEQYF.